The clone carrying this T cell receptor beta chain was seen more than once but under ten times. This sample stems from a study of patients and donors after allogeneic stem cell transplantation. One entry per CDR3 protein results from TCRdb running MiXCR on the RT-PCR reads. The table has more than 850,000 distinct CDR3 sequences, 15% to 20% seen once. V was shortened by 3 bases and J by 1 base, with 13 bases between the two germline ends. Germline CDR1 and CDR2: MNHNS and SASEGT. CDR3 length equals 16 residues. Sequences were obtained from blood, either unsorted or a sorted T cell fraction (not recorded which). The chain recombines TRBV6-1 with TRBJ1-5; possibly TRBD1 for D (5 bases). The TCR originated in a human donor who was either an allogeneic HSCT recipient or a stem cell or donor lymphocyte infusion donor (not recorded which). It is not recorded whose cells these are; they may come from a transplant donor. The CDR3 sequence: CASSDWGVGSNQPQHF. CDR3 nucleotides: TGTGCCAGCAGTGATTGGGGGGTGGGAAGCAATCAGCCCCAGCATTTT.